This T cell receptor beta chain came from a study of blood T cell repertoires in COVID-19 (dated by TCRdb to about 2020). A note on the overall study: Collaborator samples came from the United States, Italy and Spain and covered acute and convalescent phases of COVID-19. The prospective study material was composed of cDNA or gDNA derived from T cells, B-cell-depleted T cells, or PBMCs. Subjects who had been exposed to COVID-19, were actively infected with it, or had recovered from it provided the deeply sampled blood TCRbeta repertoires that made up the dataset. The repertoires were released in a freely available public database intended as a resource for research on the immune response to SARS-CoV-2. Samples were obtained from the ongoing ImmuneRACE study (first 160 participants) and from 1,254 subjects provided by 6 global collaborators. Sample metadata almost always included a de-identified subject ID, COVID-19 status, age in years and sex. Where HLA class I and class II types were available, the types were taken from metadata supplied by the sample provider, not from assay-based typing. What the authors observed across the whole study: How much clinical and demographic metadata was included differed by source and by participant, and the metadata was provided uncurated.

About this clone itself: The clone's antigen remains unknown. Base qualities are missing; no much larger clone stands one base away.

Trimming takes 2 bases from V and 1 base from J, and the germline ends sit 8 bases apart. The germline V gene provides CDR1 KGHSH and CDR2 LQKENI. The CDR3, from cysteine to phenylalanine, totals 14 residues. Just CDR3 DNA is preserved here, 42 bases in frame from base 1. One collaborating source in Seattle enrolled patients during active infection and followed them longitudinally through the course of disease. The collaborating institutions used their own protocols to collect whole blood in K2EDTA tubes. For TCRbeta analysis, collaborators shipped samples as frozen whole blood, isolated PBMCs, or DNA extracted from either of those sample types. TCRbeta CDR3 regions were amplified from genomic DNA by means of the immunoSEQ Assay, a bias-controlled multiplex PCR. The original pipeline was this. Within the assay, amplification of reference gene primers was used to estimate how many nucleated cells each sample contained. Sequence reads were collapsed and filtered to measure the absolute abundance of every unique TCRbeta CDR3 rearrangement. For each sample, productive Simpson clonality was calculated as the square root of Simpson's diversity index across productive rearrangements. Entries here come from immuneACCESS through TCRdb and include only in-frame sequences with V and J called. Some clones fail to appear in such tables; in the studies checked, an unresolved V gene covers under half of the shortfall, and the cause of the remainder is unknown. D and trimming come from the DNA, and the V and J calls and clone size come from that table. Recorded for this sample are under 200,000 clones; 70% to 90% of them occurred a single time. The leading ten clones occupy around 2.7% of the sample.

Sequencing used peripheral blood. The sequence joins TRBV18 to TRBJ1-1; a tentative D call is TRBD1 (6 bases match). The source is a woman aged 80 or over with COVID-19, enrolled during active disease. CDR3 reads: CASSPGRGNTEAFF. DNA sequence: TGTGCCAGCTCACCAGGCAGGGGGAACACTGAAGCTTTCTTT.